The 8 T cell receptor beta chains given below trace back to one sample, sequenced in a study of CD8 T cells in ankylosing spondylitis. TCRdb re-called the 5' RACE reads with MiXCR, one entry per CDR3 protein. The sample contains about 320,000 distinct CDR3 sequences, 11% of which appear only once. The source material was blood, either unsorted or a sorted T cell fraction (not recorded which). These receptors all stem from a female donor with ankylosing spondylitis or in good health (not recorded which).

This clonotype showed up many times. V usage is TRBV12-3 or TRBV12-4 and J usage is TRBJ1-1; 8 bases align to TRBD1. This CDR3 comprises 13 residues. The junction had 4 bases not matched to a gene; V was cut back by 3 bases and J by 7 bases. The CDR3 spells CASSFTGGLEAFF. The CDR3 nucleotides read TGTGCCAGCAGTTTTACAGGGGGTCTTGAAGCTTTCTTT.

This clonotype was counted ten times or more. This chain uses TRBV12-3 or TRBV12-4 with TRBJ1-5, with D perhaps TRBD1 (5 bases). The germline V and J ends were trimmed by 5 bases and 6 bases, with 14 bases remaining between them. CDR3 length equals 14 residues. The chain's CDR3 is CASSPGTVLQPQHF. In DNA, the CDR3 is TGTGCCAGCAGTCCTGGGACTGTTCTTCAGCCCCAGCATTTT.

Many counts were recorded for this clonotype. The chain joins TRBV7-2 to TRBJ1-3, with D tentatively TRBD1 (6 bases). The germline V gene encodes CDR1 SGHTA and CDR2 FQGNSA. Deletions cut 5 bases from V and 4 bases from J, with 18 bases between. CDR3 length equals 16 residues. In nucleotides, the CDR3 is TGTGCCAGCAGCCCGGACAGCCCTCTCTCGGGAAACACCATATATTTT. This translates into CASSPDSPLSGNTIYF.

This clonotype was counted between two and nine times. The chain uses TRBV5-1 and TRBJ1-2; D is ambiguous. Germline V lookup: CDR1 SGHRS, CDR2 YFSETQ. The CDR3 is 14 residues long. The V gene lost 3 bases and the J gene lost 1 base, with 10 bases spanning the gap. CDR3 sequence: CASSSAGNNYGYTF. Written as DNA, the CDR3 is TGCGCCAGCAGCTCCGCCGGGAATAACTATGGCTACACCTTC.

This clonotype has a count of ten or more. The chain links TRBV7-2 to TRBJ1-5; 10 bases align to TRBD1. V lost 0 bases to trimming and J lost 4 bases; unmatched junction nucleotides: 3. This CDR3 has 16 residues. In germline, CDR1 is SGHTA, CDR2 FQGNSA. CDR3 sequence reads: CASSLAGTGVNQPQHF. The CDR3 DNA is TGTGCCAGCAGCTTAGCGGGGACAGGGGTAAATCAGCCCCAGCATTTT.

The V and J genes are TRBV12-3 or TRBV12-4 and TRBJ2-1; TRBD2 is a possible D gene (5 bases). The CDR3 loop spans 12 amino acids. V lost 4 bases and J lost 5, with 6 bases in between. The CDR3 sequence: CASSSRDNEQFF. The CDR3 DNA follows: TGTGCCAGCAGTTCGAGGGACAATGAGCAGTTCTTC.

The rearrangement links TRBV20-1 to TRBJ2-3; D may be TRBD1 (5 bases). CDR1 DFQATT and CDR2 SNEGSKA come from the germline V gene (reference sequence). V dropped 2 bases and J dropped 0 bases, with 9 bases sitting between them. The CDR3 spans 14 residues. CDR3 in amino acids: CSARPTASTDTQYF. For the CDR3, the DNA is TGCAGTGCTAGACCGACAGCTAGCACAGATACGCAGTATTTT.

This clonotype was detected ten times or more. DNA for the CDR3: TGCGCCAGCAGAACTTTTCAGGGGAACACCGGGGAGCTGTTTTTT. It yields the protein CASRTFQGNTGELFF. The chain is built from TRBV5-1 and TRBJ2-2; possible D gene TRBD1, 5 bases. This CDR3 is built from 15 residues. The V end lost 5 bases, the J end lost 1 base, and 12 bases lay between the germline ends. CDR1 and CDR2 (germline): SGHRS, YFSETQ.